This entry lists 26 T cell receptor beta chains sequenced from one sample in a study of cytomegalovirus exposure and HLA in healthy donors. This PCR relied on a set of 60 Vbeta primers and 13 Jbeta primers. Here immunoSEQ multiplex PCR was the method, and the copy in TCRdb shows in-frame clones only, minus some. The repertoire has fewer than 200,000 clones, around four fifths of them found once; the top ten carry around 1.7%. The specimen was PBMCs. The receptors come from a man over 45 in good health and CMV-seronegative.

The V call is TRBV4-3, the J call TRBJ2-5; no clear D gene. The CDR3 extends over 15 amino acids. The germline V and J ends were trimmed by 0 bases and 3 bases, with 11 bases remaining between them. Germline V gene sequence: CDR1 LGHNA, CDR2 YSLEER. The CDR3 is CASSQDFGRKETQYF. CDR3 DNA: TGCGCCAGCAGCCAAGATTTTGGGCGTAAAGAGACCCAGTACTTC.

The chain links TRBV29-1 to TRBJ2-5; 11 bases are shared with TRBD1. The V gene's germline CDR1 is SQVTM and CDR2 ANQGSEA. There are 14 residues in the CDR3. With 4 bases clipped from V and 2 bases from J, the junction kept 3 bases outside the gene matches. The CDR3 DNA follows: TGCAGCGTTGGGGGGACAGGGGGGCAAGAGACCCAGTACTTC. Amino acid sequence: CSVGGTGGQETQYF. The whole variable domain, remainder taken from reference TRBV29-1 and TRBJ2-5, is SAVISQKPSRDICQRGTSLTIQCQVDSQVTMMFWYRQQPGQSLTLIATANQGSEATYESGFVIDKFPISRPNLTFSTLTVSNMSPEDSSIYLCSVGGTGGQETQYFGPGTRLLVL.

This clone appeared a single time. V is TRBV18 and J is TRBJ2-7, with 8 bases fitting TRBD2. CDR1 KGHSH and CDR2 LQKENI come from the germline V gene. CDR3 length: 14 amino acids. With 1 base clipped from V and 9 bases from J, the junction kept 8 bases outside the gene matches. CDR3 residues: CASSPRGTSGAQYF. In nucleotides, the CDR3 is TGTGCCAGCTCACCACGTGGGACTAGTGGTGCGCAGTACTTC.

The rearrangement links TRBV2 to TRBJ1-1, with 9 bases that match TRBD1. V lost 3 bases, J lost 4 bases, and 9 bases stayed unmatched. The CDR3 contains 16 residues. Germline CDR1 is SNHLY and CDR2 is FYNNEI. The CDR3 coding sequence is TGTGCCAGCAGTGATACAGGGGGCAATGTCCTCACTGAAGCTTTCTTT. As protein: CASSDTGGNVLTEAFF.

The gene calls are TRBV25-1 and TRBJ2-5; weak D call: TRBD1 (6 bases). Trimming pared 4 bases from V and 2 bases from J, leaving 14 bases between. Germline CDR1 reads MGHDK; CDR2 reads SYGVNS. The CDR3 extends over 15 amino acids. The CDR3 sequence is CASSVAGDPQETQYF. CDR3 in DNA: TGTGCCAGCAGTGTGGCAGGGGACCCGCAAGAGACCCAGTACTTC. Using reference TRBV25-1 and TRBJ2-5 for the parts outside the CDR3, the full variable domain is EADIYQTPRYLVIGTGKKITLECSQTMGHDKMYWYQQDPGMELHLIHYSYGVNSTEKGDLSSESTVSRIRTEHFPLTLESARPSHTSQYLCASSVAGDPQETQYFGPGTRLLVL.

The chain recombines TRBV27 with TRBJ2-3, with 7 nucleotides matching TRBD1. This CDR3 is built from 15 residues. Trimming took 6 bases from V and 1 from J; bases not matched to a gene: 7. CDR1 is MNHEY and CDR2 is SMNVEV in the germline V gene (reference sequence). For the CDR3, the DNA is TGTGCCAGCAGGACGACAGGGATACGCACAGATACGCAGTATTTT. Translating gives CASRTTGIRTDTQYF.

In its sample, this clone was seen a few times. This rearrangement joins TRBV5-1 to TRBJ2-3; tentative D call: TRBD2 (5 bases). V lost 0 bases and J 5 bases, leaving 13 bases between the germline ends. There are 15 residues in the CDR3. Per the germline V gene, CDR1 is SGHRS and CDR2 is YFSETQ. The CDR3 coding sequence is TGCGCCAGCAGCTTGGCCACGGGAAAAGGAGATACGCAGTATTTT. Its translation: CASSLATGKGDTQYF.

The chain is built from TRBV9 and TRBJ1-4; 7 bases are a match to TRBD1. The CDR3 runs 16 residues. V lost 3 bases, J lost 8 bases, and 13 bases stayed unmatched. Germline V gene data show CDR1 as SGDLS and CDR2 as YYNGEE. CDR3 sequence: CASSAFLTGPSEKLFF. For the CDR3, the DNA is TGTGCCAGCAGCGCTTTTCTGACAGGGCCTTCCGAAAAACTGTTTTTT. The full variable domain, rest sourced from reference TRBV9 and TRBJ1-4, is DSGVTQTPKHLITATGQRVTLRCSPRSGDLSVYWYQQSLDQGLQFLIQYYNGEERAKGNILERFSAQQFPDLHSELNLSSLELGDSALYFCASSAFLTGPSEKLFFGSGTQLSVL.

The chain carries TRBV2 and TRBJ2-5; 9 bases are shared with TRBD2. J lost 2 bases, V lost 6 bases, and 7 bases had no gene match. This CDR3 region has 15 residues. Looked up from germline, CDR1 is SNHLY and CDR2 is FYNNEI. CDR3 residues: CASRKQTSGQETQYF. Here the CDR3 DNA reads TGTGCCAGCAGGAAGCAGACTAGCGGACAAGAGACCCAGTACTTC. Variable domain in full (rest from reference TRBV2 and TRBJ2-5): EPEVTQTPSHQVTQMGQEVILRCVPISNHLYFYWYRQILGQKVEFLVSFYNNEISEKSEIFDDQFSVERPDGSNFTLKIRSTKLEDSAMYFCASRKQTSGQETQYFGPGTRLLVL.

The chain recombines TRBV28 with TRBJ2-7, with 7 bases lining up with TRBD2. Trimming cost V 2 bases and J 4 bases; bases outside gene matches: 8. There are 15 residues in the CDR3. CDR1 is MDHEN, CDR2 SYDVKM, per germline. The CDR3 spells CASSLRWEGPYEQYF. CDR3 coding DNA: TGTGCCAGCAGTTTACGGTGGGAGGGCCCGTACGAGCAGTACTTC.

The chain joins TRBV27 to TRBJ2-1; 10 nucleotides agree with TRBD1. V lost 5 bases to trimming and J lost 7 bases; unmatched junction nucleotides: 8. The germline V gene encodes CDR1 MNHEY and CDR2 SMNVEV (reference sequence). The CDR3 is made up of 15 amino acids. CDR3 sequence (DNA): TGTGCCAGCAGTGACCGGGACAGGGGCGGGAATGAGCAGTTCTTC. The encoded protein is CASSDRDRGGNEQFF.

This chain links TRBV6-5 with TRBJ1-2; TRBD1 agrees at 8 bases. The CDR3 contains 14 residues. The V gene end was trimmed by 6 bases and the J gene end by 4 bases; junction bases not matched to a gene: 7. Germline-derived CDR1 and CDR2 are MNHEY and SVGAGI. CDR3 sequence: CASRAGGAVYGYTF. The CDR3 DNA reads as TGTGCCAGCAGAGCAGGGGGCGCCGTCTATGGCTACACCTTC.

The rearrangement links TRBV28 to TRBJ2-1, with unresolved D. This CDR3 region has 13 residues. Trimming shortened V by 1 base and J by 6 bases, and 7 bases separated the two germline ends. Germline CDR1 is MDHEN and CDR2 is SYDVKM. The CDR3 loop is CASSLSIPNEQFF. The CDR3 coding sequence is TGTGCCAGCAGTTTATCCATCCCCAATGAGCAGTTCTTC.

The gene calls are TRBV7-8 and TRBJ2-7; 8 nucleotides align to TRBD2. Germline CDR1 is SGHVS and CDR2 is FQNEAQ. The CDR3 is 15 residues long. V was pared by 7 bases and J by 6 bases, with 14 bases of the junction left unmatched. The CDR3 spells CASTLWSGSRAEQYF. CDR3 coding DNA: TGTGCCAGCACCCTCTGGAGCGGGAGTAGAGCCGAGCAGTACTTC. The whole variable domain, remainder taken from reference TRBV7-8 and TRBJ2-7, is GAGVSQSPRYKVAKRGQDVALRCDPISGHVSLFWYQQALGQGPEFLTYFQNEAQLDKSGLPSDRFFAERPEGSVSTLKIQRTQQEDSAVYLCASTLWSGSRAEQYFGPGTRLTVT.

J is TRBJ2-3 and V is TRBV6-5, with 10 nucleotides matching TRBD1. J was trimmed by 8 bases and V by 0 bases; bases with no gene match: 8. The CDR3 has 16 amino acids. Germline-derived CDR1 and CDR2 are MNHEY and SVGAGI. Here the CDR3 DNA reads TGTGCCAGCAGTTACTCAGGGGACAGGGGTAGGGGTACGCAGTATTTT. Encoded protein: CASSYSGDRGRGTQYF.

This chain joins TRBV28 and TRBJ2-3, with D perhaps matching TRBD2 (5 bases). The germline V gene has CDR1 MDHEN and CDR2 SYDVKM. V lost 5 bases, J lost 4 bases, and 7 bases lay in between. CDR3 length equals 12 residues. This CDR3 reads CASSVSADTQYF. The CDR3 DNA reads TGTGCCAGCAGTGTTAGCGCAGATACGCAGTATTTT.

The J gene is TRBJ1-1, the V gene TRBV5-1; 10 positions agree with TRBD1. This CDR3 is 19 amino acids long. V trimming: 2 bases; J trimming: 1 base; junction bases outside the gene matches: 14. Germline CDR1 reads SGHRS; CDR2 reads YFSETQ. The CDR3 here is CASSFLGQGEIWTNTEAFF. The CDR3 bases are TGCGCCAGCAGCTTCCTCGGACAGGGGGAGATCTGGACGAACACTGAAGCTTTCTTT.

This clone has just one count. The rearrangement joins TRBV4-1 to TRBJ1-4, with 9 bases lining up with TRBD1. This CDR3 has 15 residues. V was clipped by 3 bases and J by 10 bases; unmatched bases: 9. From germline, CDR1 is MGHRA and CDR2 YSYEKL. CDR3 DNA sequence: TGCGCCAGCAGCCAGACCGGGACAGGGATGATAAAACTGTTTTTT. Amino acid sequence: CASSQTGTGMIKLFF.

V and J are TRBV28 and TRBJ1-1; D uncertain. The CDR3 is 14 amino acids. Trimming removed 2 bases from V and 4 bases from J, with 11 bases in between. The germline gives CDR1 MDHEN, CDR2 SYDVKM. For the CDR3, the DNA is TGTGCCAGCAGTTTAGTGGCCGAGCGCACTGAAGCTTTCTTT. This gives the protein CASSLVAERTEAFF.

V is TRBV5-5 and J is TRBJ1-1; 8 bases are shared with TRBD1. With 0 bases clipped from V and 2 bases from J, the junction kept 6 bases outside the gene matches. The CDR3 is made up of 16 amino acids. Germline-derived CDR1 and CDR2 are SGHKS and YYEKEE (reference sequence). The DNA for the CDR3 is TGTGCCAGCAGCTTGGGTGGGGCAGGGGGCAACACTGAAGCTTTCTTT. Residues: CASSLGGAGGNTEAFF.

The V gene is TRBV4-3, the J gene TRBJ2-7; 12 bases align to TRBD2. With V trimmed by 2 bases and J by 6 bases, 8 bases remained unmatched. Germline CDR1 and CDR2: LGHNA and YSLEER. The CDR3 spans 16 residues. Here the CDR3 DNA reads TGCGCCAGCAGCCAACACGTGACTAGCGGGAGCGCCGAGCAGTACTTC. Its translation is CASSQHVTSGSAEQYF.

Regarding this clone: Sequence at one end of the junction differs from germline and may be a read error. Other nucleotide sequences from this sample produce the same CDR3. CDR3 in amino acids: CASSFFGASNQPQHF. The CDR3 DNA sequence: TGTGCCAGTAGCTTTTTTGGGGCGAGCAATCAGCCCCAGCATTTT. V gene TRBV7-9 combines with J gene TRBJ1-5, with D perhaps TRBD1 (5 bases). CDR1 and CDR2 (germline): SEHNR, FQNEAQ (reference sequence). The CDR3 is 15 residues long.

This clone was observed a single time. The V and J genes are TRBV5-6 and TRBJ2-7; a possible D gene is TRBD2 (5 bases). This CDR3 has 15 amino acids. Between the trimmed V and J ends, which lost 2 bases and 4 bases, there was a span of 16 bases. CDR1 SGHDT and CDR2 YYEEEE come from the germline V gene. The CDR3 bases are TGTGCCAGCAGCTTACCGGGGAGATCGAGGTACGAGCAGTACTTC. This encodes CASSLPGRSRYEQYF. Full variable domain (missing parts from reference TRBV5-6 and TRBJ2-7): DAGVTQSPTHLIKTRGQQVTLRCSPKSGHDTVSWYQQALGQGPQFIFQYYEEEERQRGNFPDRFSGHQFPNYSSELNVNALLLGDSALYLCASSLPGRSRYEQYFGPGTRLTVT.

V and J are TRBV30 and TRBJ1-2, with D perhaps TRBD1 (6 bases). The V end was cut by 2 bases, the J end by 8 bases, with 15 bases between. The CDR3 spans 13 residues. Germline V CDR1 and CDR2: GTSNPN, SVGIG (reference sequence). The CDR3 loop reads CAWSLQGAWGYTF. As DNA, the CDR3 is TGTGCCTGGAGTTTACAGGGTGCTTGGGGCTACACCTTC.

The chain links TRBV28 to TRBJ1-2, with TRBD1 matching over 9 bases. The germline gives CDR1 MDHEN, CDR2 SYDVKM. This CDR3 spans 12 amino acids. With 7 bases clipped from V and 5 bases from J, the junction kept 2 bases outside the gene matches. CDR3 DNA: TGTGCCAGCAAGACAGGGGGGTATGGCTACACCTTC. Translating it yields CASKTGGYGYTF.

The chain employs TRBV13 and TRBJ2-6, with a possible D match to TRBD1 (5 bases). Per germline, CDR1 PRHDT and CDR2 FYEKMQ (reference sequence). This CDR3 has 18 residues. V dropped 9 bases and J dropped 0 bases, with 21 bases sitting between them. DNA of the CDR3: TGTGCCAGTACTATTGGAACCAGGGCCAACTCTGGGGCCAACGTCCTGACTTTC. This encodes CASTIGTRANSGANVLTF.